The 14 T cell receptor beta chains below were found in one sample sequenced in a study of blood T cell repertoires in COVID-19. Only in-frame clones appear in the TCRdb table, and some are missing; sequencing was by immunoSEQ multiplex PCR. The sample shows roughly 260,000 clones, approximately 91% of them seen only once. The specimen sequenced was peripheral blood. These receptors were collected from a woman aged 40-49 years who had recovered from COVID-19.

The chain is built from TRBV5-6 and TRBJ1-5, with D hard to call. The CDR3 loop spans 14 amino acids. Germline assignment: CDR1 SGHDT and CDR2 YYEEEE. V lost 0 bases and J 1 base, leaving 5 bases between the germline ends. This CDR3 reads CASSLGLSNQPQHF. CDR3 coding DNA: TGTGCCAGCAGCTTGGGACTCAGCAATCAGCCCCAGCATTTT. Supplemented by reference TRBV5-6 and TRBJ1-5, the full variable domain reads DAGVTQSPTHLIKTRGQQVTLRCSPKSGHDTVSWYQQALGQGPQFIFQYYEEEERQRGNFPDRFSGHQFPNYSSELNVNALLLGDSALYLCASSLGLSNQPQHFGDGTRLSIL.

The chain employs TRBV4-2 and TRBJ1-6; 8 nucleotides agree with TRBD1. The CDR3 is 16 amino acids. The V and J ends lost 3 bases and 7 bases, in that order; junction bases with no gene match: 8. Per the germline V gene, CDR1 is LGHNA and CDR2 is YNFKEQ. CDR3 region: CASSHQGAAGNSPLHF. CDR3 bases: TGTGCCAGCAGCCATCAGGGGGCCGCCGGGAATTCACCCCTCCACTTT.

This chain links TRBV6-5 with TRBJ1-3; D not certain. Germline CDR1 is MNHEY and CDR2 is SVGAGI. V was clipped by 6 bases and J by 0 bases, with 6 bases between them. The CDR3 has 13 residues. The CDR3: CASRTSSGNTIYF. CDR3 DNA: TGTGCCAGCAGGACAAGCTCTGGAAACACCATATATTTT.

The V and J genes are TRBV7-9 and TRBJ1-3; D not certain. V shed 5 bases and J shed 3 bases, with 20 bases lying between them. This CDR3 spans 17 amino acids. Germline values: CDR1 SEHNR, CDR2 FQNEAQ (reference sequence). CDR3 region: CASSPEVAGRVGNTIYF. In DNA, the CDR3 is TGTGCCAGCAGCCCGGAGGTGGCAGGAAGGGTTGGAAACACCATATATTTT.

The chain carries TRBV10-2 and TRBJ2-2; 8 positions agree with TRBD1. Germline values: CDR1 WSHSY, CDR2 SAAADI. This CDR3 spans 16 amino acids. With 6 bases clipped from V and 2 bases from J, the junction kept 8 bases outside the gene matches. Here the CDR3 reads CASRIAGTGNTGELFF. The CDR3 DNA sequence: TGCGCCAGCAGAATCGCCGGGACAGGAAACACCGGGGAGCTGTTTTTT.

V is TRBV29-1 and J is TRBJ2-3; tentatively, D is TRBD1 (5 bases). The CDR3 covers 12 residues. The germline gives CDR1 SQVTM, CDR2 ANQGSEA. With 5 bases removed from V and 4 bases from J, the gap between germline ends came to 10 bases. CDR3 residues: CSVHLGADTQYF. CDR3 DNA sequence: TGCAGCGTTCACCTAGGGGCAGATACGCAGTATTTT.

The J gene is TRBJ1-2, the V gene TRBV6-6; 8 bases are shared with TRBD1. CDR1 is MNHNY, CDR2 SVGAGI, per germline (reference sequence). V trimming: 5 bases; J trimming: 4 bases; junction bases outside the gene matches: 9. The CDR3 loop spans 15 amino acids. In DNA, the CDR3 is TGTGCCAGCAGTACGACAGGGGTGCGAGGCTATGGCTACACCTTC. Translated: CASSTTGVRGYGYTF.

The chain uses TRBV28 and TRBJ2-5, with 7 bases identical to TRBD1. Germline V gives CDR1 MDHEN, CDR2 SYDVKM. V lost 8 bases to trimming and J lost 2 bases; unmatched junction nucleotides: 8. The CDR3 length is 14 residues. The CDR3 DNA reads TGTGCCAGCCACCGACAGGGATGGCAAGAGACCCAGTACTTC. It encodes CASHRQGWQETQYF.

The V call is TRBV4-2, the J call TRBJ1-1; D not certain. The CDR3 is 17 amino acids. V shed 6 bases and J shed 0 bases, with 20 bases lying between them. The V gene's germline CDR1 is LGHNA and CDR2 YNFKEQ. CDR3: CASSQTVAQVLNTEAFF. Here the CDR3 DNA reads TGTGCCAGCAGTCAAACCGTCGCTCAGGTACTGAACACTGAAGCTTTCTTT.

A few counts support this clone. The chain links TRBV6-5 to TRBJ1-1; no clear D. CDR1 is MNHEY and CDR2 is SVGAGI in the germline V gene. Between the trimmed V and J ends, which lost 6 bases and 2 bases, there was a span of 10 bases. The CDR3 extends over 13 amino acids. CDR3 DNA sequence: TGTGCCAGCAGCTCCCGGGGAAACACTGAAGCTTTCTTT. Its translation: CASSSRGNTEAFF.

The J gene is TRBJ1-2, the V gene TRBV24-1, with 7 bases fitting TRBD1. CDR1 is KGHDR and CDR2 is SFDVKD in the germline V gene. J was trimmed by 5 bases and V by 1 base; bases with no gene match: 3. The CDR3 totals 14 residues. In nucleotides, the CDR3 is TGTGCCACCAGTGATTTTGGGACAGCTTATGGCTACACCTTC. Translation gives CATSDFGTAYGYTF.

In this sample, this clone turned up once. J is TRBJ2-3 and V is TRBV11-2; D is perhaps TRBD2 (6 bases). The V end lost 1 base, the J end lost 5 bases, and 7 bases lay between the germline ends. This CDR3 is built from 13 residues. Germline V gene sequence: CDR1 SGHAT, CDR2 FQNNGV. CDR3 nucleotide sequence: TGTGCCAGCAGCTTAGCGACTAGAGATACGCAGTATTTT. Residues: CASSLATRDTQYF. Supplemented by reference TRBV11-2 and TRBJ2-3, the full variable domain reads EAGVAQSPRYKIIEKRQSVAFWCNPISGHATLYWYQQILGQGPKLLIQFQNNGVVDDSQLPKDRFSAERLKGVDSTLKIQPAKLEDSAVYLCASSLATRDTQYFGPGTRLTVL.

The chain couples TRBV5-1 to TRBJ2-1; 10 positions match TRBD2. V trimming: 2 bases; J trimming: 5 bases; junction bases outside the gene matches: 10. The CDR3 contains 17 residues. Germline assignment: CDR1 SGHRS and CDR2 YFSETQ. CDR3 bases: TGCGCCAGCAGCTTTTATGGGTTAGCGGGAGGTGACAATGAGCAGTTCTTC. Protein product: CASSFYGLAGGDNEQFF.

The rearrangement uses TRBV28 and TRBJ1-2; 7 nucleotides match TRBD1. Germline values: CDR1 MDHEN, CDR2 SYDVKM. Trimming at V came to 6 bases and at J to 8 bases, leaving 9 bases not matched to a gene. The CDR3 is 13 residues long. The CDR3: CASRQTGSQGYTF. The CDR3 DNA sequence: TGTGCCAGCAGACAGACAGGGAGTCAGGGCTACACCTTC.